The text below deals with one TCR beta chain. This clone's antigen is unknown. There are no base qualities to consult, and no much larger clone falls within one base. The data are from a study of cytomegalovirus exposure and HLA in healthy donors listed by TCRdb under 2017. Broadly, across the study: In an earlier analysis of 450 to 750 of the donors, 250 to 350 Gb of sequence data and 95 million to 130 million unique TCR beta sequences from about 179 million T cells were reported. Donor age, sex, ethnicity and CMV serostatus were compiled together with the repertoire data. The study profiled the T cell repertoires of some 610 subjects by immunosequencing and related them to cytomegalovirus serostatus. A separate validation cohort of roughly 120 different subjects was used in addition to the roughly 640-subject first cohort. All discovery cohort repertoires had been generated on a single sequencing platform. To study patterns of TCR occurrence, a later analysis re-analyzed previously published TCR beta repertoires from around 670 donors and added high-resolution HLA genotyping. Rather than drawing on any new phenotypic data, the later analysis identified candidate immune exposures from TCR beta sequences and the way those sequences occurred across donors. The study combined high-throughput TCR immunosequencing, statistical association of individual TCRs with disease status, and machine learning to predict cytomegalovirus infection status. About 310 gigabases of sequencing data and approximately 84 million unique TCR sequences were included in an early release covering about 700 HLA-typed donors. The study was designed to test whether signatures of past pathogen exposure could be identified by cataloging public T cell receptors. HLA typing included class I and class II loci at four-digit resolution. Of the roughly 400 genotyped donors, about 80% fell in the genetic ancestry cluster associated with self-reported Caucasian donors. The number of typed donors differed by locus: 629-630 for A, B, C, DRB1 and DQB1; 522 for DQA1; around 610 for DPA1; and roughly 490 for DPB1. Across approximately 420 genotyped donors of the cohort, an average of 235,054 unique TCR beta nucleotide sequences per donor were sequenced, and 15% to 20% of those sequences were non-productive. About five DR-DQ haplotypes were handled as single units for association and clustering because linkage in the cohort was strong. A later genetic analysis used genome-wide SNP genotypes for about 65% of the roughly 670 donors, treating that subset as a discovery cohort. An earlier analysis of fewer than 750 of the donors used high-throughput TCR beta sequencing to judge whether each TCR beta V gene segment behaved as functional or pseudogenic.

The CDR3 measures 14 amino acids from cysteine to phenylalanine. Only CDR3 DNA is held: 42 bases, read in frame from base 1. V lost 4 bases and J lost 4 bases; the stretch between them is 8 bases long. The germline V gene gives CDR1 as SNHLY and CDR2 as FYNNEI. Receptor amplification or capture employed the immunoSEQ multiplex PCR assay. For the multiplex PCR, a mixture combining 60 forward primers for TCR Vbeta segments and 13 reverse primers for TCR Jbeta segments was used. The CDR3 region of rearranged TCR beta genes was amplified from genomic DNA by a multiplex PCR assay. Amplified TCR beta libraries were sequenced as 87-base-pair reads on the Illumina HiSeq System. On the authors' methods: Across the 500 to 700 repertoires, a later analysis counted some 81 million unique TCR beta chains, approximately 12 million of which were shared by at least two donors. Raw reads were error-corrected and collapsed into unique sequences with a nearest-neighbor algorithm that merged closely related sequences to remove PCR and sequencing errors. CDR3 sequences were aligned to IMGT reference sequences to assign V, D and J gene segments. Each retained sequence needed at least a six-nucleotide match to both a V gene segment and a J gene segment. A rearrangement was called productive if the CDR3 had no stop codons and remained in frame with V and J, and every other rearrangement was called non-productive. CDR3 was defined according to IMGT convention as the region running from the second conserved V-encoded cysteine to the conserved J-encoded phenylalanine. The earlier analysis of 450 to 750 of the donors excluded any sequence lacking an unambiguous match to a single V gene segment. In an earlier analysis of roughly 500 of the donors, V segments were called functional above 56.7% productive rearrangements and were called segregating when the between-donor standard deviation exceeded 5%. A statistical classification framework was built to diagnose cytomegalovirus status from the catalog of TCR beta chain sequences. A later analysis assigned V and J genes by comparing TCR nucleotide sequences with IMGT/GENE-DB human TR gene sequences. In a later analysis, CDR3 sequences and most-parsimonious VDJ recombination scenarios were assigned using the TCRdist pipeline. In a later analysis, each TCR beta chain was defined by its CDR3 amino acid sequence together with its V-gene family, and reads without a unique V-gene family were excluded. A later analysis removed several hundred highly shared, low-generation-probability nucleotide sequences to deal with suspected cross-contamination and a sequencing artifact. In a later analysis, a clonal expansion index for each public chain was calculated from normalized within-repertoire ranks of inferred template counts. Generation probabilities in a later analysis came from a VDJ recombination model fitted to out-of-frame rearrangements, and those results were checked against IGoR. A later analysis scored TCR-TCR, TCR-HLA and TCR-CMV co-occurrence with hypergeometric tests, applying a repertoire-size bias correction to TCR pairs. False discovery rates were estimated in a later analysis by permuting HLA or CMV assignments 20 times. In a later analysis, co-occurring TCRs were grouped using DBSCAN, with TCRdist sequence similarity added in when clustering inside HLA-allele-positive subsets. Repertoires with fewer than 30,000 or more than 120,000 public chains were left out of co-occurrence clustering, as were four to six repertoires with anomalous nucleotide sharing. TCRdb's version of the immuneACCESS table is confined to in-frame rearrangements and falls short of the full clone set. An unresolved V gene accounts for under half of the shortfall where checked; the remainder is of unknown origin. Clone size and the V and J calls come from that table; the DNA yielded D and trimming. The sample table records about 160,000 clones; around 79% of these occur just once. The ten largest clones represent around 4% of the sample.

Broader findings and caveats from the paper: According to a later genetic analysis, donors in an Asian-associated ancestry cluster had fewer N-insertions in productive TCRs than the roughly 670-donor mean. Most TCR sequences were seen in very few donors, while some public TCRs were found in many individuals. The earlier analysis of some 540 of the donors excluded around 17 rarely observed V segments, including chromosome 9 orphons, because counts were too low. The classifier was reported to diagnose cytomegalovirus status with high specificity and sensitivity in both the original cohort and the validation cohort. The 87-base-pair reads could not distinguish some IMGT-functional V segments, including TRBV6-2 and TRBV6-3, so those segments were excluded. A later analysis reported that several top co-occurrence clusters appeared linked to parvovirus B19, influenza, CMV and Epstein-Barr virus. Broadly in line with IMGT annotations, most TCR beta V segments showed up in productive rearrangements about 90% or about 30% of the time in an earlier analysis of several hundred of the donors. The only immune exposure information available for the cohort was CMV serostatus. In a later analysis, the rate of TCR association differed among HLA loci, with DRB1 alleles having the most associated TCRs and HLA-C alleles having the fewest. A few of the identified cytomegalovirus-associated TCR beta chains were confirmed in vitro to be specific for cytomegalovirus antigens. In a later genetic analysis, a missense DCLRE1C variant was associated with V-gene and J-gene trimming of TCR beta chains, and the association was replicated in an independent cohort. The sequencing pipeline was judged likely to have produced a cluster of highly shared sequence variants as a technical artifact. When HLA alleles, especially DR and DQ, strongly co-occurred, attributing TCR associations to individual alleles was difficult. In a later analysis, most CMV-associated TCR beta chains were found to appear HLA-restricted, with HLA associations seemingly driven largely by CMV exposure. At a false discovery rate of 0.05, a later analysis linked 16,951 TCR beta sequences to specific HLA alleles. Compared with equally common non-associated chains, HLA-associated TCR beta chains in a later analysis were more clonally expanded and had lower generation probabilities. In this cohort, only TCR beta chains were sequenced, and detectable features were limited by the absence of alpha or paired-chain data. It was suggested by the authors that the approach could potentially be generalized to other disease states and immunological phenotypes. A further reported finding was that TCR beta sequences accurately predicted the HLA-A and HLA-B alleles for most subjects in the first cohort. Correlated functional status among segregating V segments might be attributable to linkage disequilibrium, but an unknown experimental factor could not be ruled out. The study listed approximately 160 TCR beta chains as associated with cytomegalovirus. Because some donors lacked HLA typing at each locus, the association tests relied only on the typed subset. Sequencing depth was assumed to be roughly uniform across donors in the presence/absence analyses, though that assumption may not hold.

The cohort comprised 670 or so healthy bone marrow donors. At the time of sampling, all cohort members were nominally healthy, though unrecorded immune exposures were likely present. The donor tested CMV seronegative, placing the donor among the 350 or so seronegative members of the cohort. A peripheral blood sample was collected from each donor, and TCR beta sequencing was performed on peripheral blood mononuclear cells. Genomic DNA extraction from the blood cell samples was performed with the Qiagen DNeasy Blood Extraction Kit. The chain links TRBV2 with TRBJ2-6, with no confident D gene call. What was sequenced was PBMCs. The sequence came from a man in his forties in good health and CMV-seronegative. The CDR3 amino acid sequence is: CASSAGLGANVLTF. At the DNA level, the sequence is TGTGCCAGCAGTGCGGGTCTGGGGGCCAACGTCCTGACTTTC.